Listed below are T cell receptor beta chains from one sample, sequenced in a study of T-cell memory formation after mild COVID-19. TCRdb re-called the 5' RACE reads through MiXCR, storing one row per CDR3 protein. The sample contains some 310,000 distinct CDR3 sequences, 20% to 25% of which appear only once. The sequenced sample consisted of PBMCs or a T cell subset sorted from them (not recorded which). These receptors all come from a man between 18 and 35 years old who had mild COVID-19 (a few samples of this study predate the infection). Cell type and time point are not known. Both conserved end residues are trimmed from each CDR3. The order of the fields is V gene, J gene, CDR3 protein.

v_gene: TRBV6-4
j_gene: TRBJ2-3
CDR3aa: ASAISGGLTDTQY

v_gene: TRBV12-3/TRBV12-4
j_gene: TRBJ1-5
CDR3aa: ATRQGNSNQPQH

v_gene: TRBV20-1
j_gene: TRBJ1-6
CDR3aa: SAKWGSYNSPLH

v_gene: TRBV4-1
j_gene: TRBJ1-4
CDR3aa: ASSPLPGQGPPEEKLF

v_gene: TRBV24-1
j_gene: TRBJ2-1
CDR3aa: ATSEGSYNEQF

v_gene: TRBV4-1
j_gene: TRBJ2-1
CDR3aa: ASSQDKFNEQF

v_gene: TRBV5-5
j_gene: TRBJ1-2
CDR3aa: ASSFLGSVGYT

v_gene: TRBV7-2
j_gene: TRBJ1-2
CDR3aa: ASRPHRGRMDYGYT

v_gene: TRBV28
j_gene: TRBJ2-3
CDR3aa: ASRVLAVGTDTQY

v_gene: TRBV29-1
j_gene: TRBJ2-3
CDR3aa: SVERSRGGPDTQY

v_gene: TRBV7-6
j_gene: TRBJ2-3
CDR3aa: ASSLRQDSTDTQY